The 12 T cell receptor beta chains given below trace back to one sample, sequenced in a study of blood T cells in healthy people across ages. With a J-beta primer mix and a sample-barcoded 5' primer, a second PCR ran about 6 to 11 cycles. TCRdb fed the 5' RACE reads into MiXCR, producing one record per CDR3 protein. The sample contains 800,000 to 900,000 distinct CDR3 sequences, approximately 59% of which appear only once. Source material: blood. The receptors come from a man between 25 and 39 years old in good health.

At least ten counts were recorded for this clonotype. V is TRBV7-9 and J is TRBJ2-1; D perhaps matches TRBD1 (6 bases). The V gene's germline CDR1 is SEHNR and CDR2 FQNEAQ (reference sequence). V lost 3 bases, J lost 14 bases, and 17 bases lay in between. This CDR3 has 13 residues. The CDR3 spells CASSFKRGTREFF. The CDR3 DNA is TGTGCCAGCAGCTTCAAGAGGGGGACCCGGGAGTTCTTC.

This clonotype was counted once. DNA of the CDR3: TGTGCCAGCAGCGGAGCGGGGGAATTCACAGATACGCAGTATTTT. Its translation: CASSGAGEFTDTQYF. V and J are TRBV9 and TRBJ2-3; the match to TRBD2 covers 8 bases. The V gene end was trimmed by 3 bases and the J gene end by 2 bases; junction bases not matched to a gene: 5. This CDR3 contains 15 residues. Germline CDR1 is SGDLS and CDR2 is YYNGEE.

This clonotype was observed a handful of times. The gene calls are TRBV20-1 and TRBJ2-1; D perhaps matches TRBD2 (5 bases). The CDR3 totals 14 residues. CDR1 is DFQATT, CDR2 SNEGSKA, per germline (reference sequence). Trimming stripped 6 bases from V and 5 bases from J, with 17 bases between. The CDR3 sequence: CSATADPPNNEQFF. The CDR3 region has the DNA TGCAGTGCAACAGCGGATCCCCCTAACAATGAGCAGTTCTTC.

Turning to this clonotype: A much larger clone lies one base from this, so it may be a read error. The chain joins TRBV20-1 to TRBJ2-1; maybe TRBD2 (5 bases). This CDR3 spans 16 amino acids. Germline V gene lookup returns CDR1 DFQATT and CDR2 SNEGSKA (reference sequence). The CDR3 loop reads CSASPIDTGNYKEQFF. In nucleotides, the CDR3 is TGCAGTGCTTCCCCTATCGACACGGGAAACTACAAGGAGCAGTTCTTC.

The chain employs TRBV6-5 and TRBJ2-7; tentatively, D is TRBD1 (5 bases). Trimming removed 3 bases at V and 7 bases at J, with 19 bases between. Germline CDR1 MNHEY, CDR2 SVGAGI. The length of the CDR3 is 15 residues. CDR3 coding DNA: TGTGCCAGCAGTTATCAGGGATCCCGCGTAGGGGAGCAGTACTTC. Translating it yields CASSYQGSRVGEQYF.

Written as DNA, the CDR3 is TGCAGTGCGGATCCAGGGACAGGGGACAATCAGCCCCAGCATTTT. Its translation: CSADPGTGDNQPQHF. This chain joins TRBV20-1 and TRBJ1-5, with 10 bases identical to TRBD1. V gave up 6 bases and J gave up 3 bases; unmatched junction bases: 8. The CDR3 contains 15 residues. Germline CDR1 and CDR2: DFQATT and SNEGSKA (reference sequence).

V gene TRBV6-1 combines with J gene TRBJ2-7; no reliable D call. CDR3 length: 14 residues. The germline V and J ends were trimmed by 6 bases and 3 bases, with 15 bases remaining between them. CDR1 and CDR2 from the germline V gene are MNHNS and SASEGT. As DNA, the CDR3 is TGTGCCAGCAGAATGACGGGCCCCGTCTACGAGCAGTACTTC. Protein sequence: CASRMTGPVYEQYF.

This clonotype showed up just a few times. This chain connects TRBV13 to TRBJ2-5, with D perhaps being TRBD1 or TRBD2 (6 bases each). There are 16 residues in the CDR3. Germline V gene data show CDR1 as PRHDT and CDR2 as FYEKMQ (reference sequence). Trimming shortened V by 5 bases and J by 4 bases, and 20 bases separated the two germline ends. The CDR3 bases are TGTGCCAGCAGCCCAAAAACGGAGGGGGACCGAGAGACCCAGTACTTC. It codes for CASSPKTEGDRETQYF.

This clonotype was detected a few times. The CDR3 is CASSPTPNQPQHF. The CDR3 region has the DNA TGTGCCAGCAGTCCCACCCCCAATCAGCCCCAGCATTTT. This chain links TRBV12-3 or TRBV12-4 with TRBJ1-5; D is unclear. V lost 5 bases and J 3 bases, leaving 8 bases between the germline ends. CDR3 length equals 13 residues.

This clonotype was seen only a few times. This chain joins TRBV20-1 and TRBJ2-7, with TRBD1 matching 7 bases. Germline loops: CDR1 DFQATT, CDR2 SNEGSKA (reference sequence). V was pared by 1 base and J by 2 bases, with 5 bases of the junction left unmatched. The CDR3 runs to 14 residues. Here the CDR3 DNA reads TGCAGTGCTAGAGTCGGACAGGCGACCTACGAGCAGTACTTC. It specifies CSARVGQATYEQYF.

This clonotype was observed a few times. V and J are TRBV20-1 and TRBJ2-3; 9 nucleotides match TRBD1. Germline assignment: CDR1 DFQATT and CDR2 SNEGSKA (reference sequence). The CDR3 sequence is 15 residues long. The J segment lost 1 base and the V segment lost 0 bases, leaving 2 bases of the junction unmatched. CDR3 in amino acids: CSAREWTGGTDTQYF. CDR3 bases: TGCAGTGCTAGAGAGTGGACAGGGGGCACAGATACGCAGTATTTT.

The table lists this clonotype with a count of one. V is TRBV9 and J is TRBJ1-1; a weak D match, TRBD1 (5 bases). The CDR3 consists of 16 residues. The germline CDR1 and CDR2 sequences are SGDLS and YYNGEE. Trimming removed 0 bases from V and 0 bases from J, with 12 bases in between. The CDR3 is CASSVVQGLLNTEAFF. The CDR3 DNA sequence: TGTGCCAGCAGCGTAGTTCAGGGATTGTTGAACACTGAAGCTTTCTTT.